This TCR beta chain was captured by sequencing in a study of vaccination and CD4 T cells after COVID-19 (dated 2022 in TCRdb). General notes on the study: Convalescent patients had a positive SARS-CoV-2 result on nasal swab PCR, and of these patients, 8 or 9 had mild disease and one had severe disease. The convalescent cohort comprised six males and four females, including two Hispanic individuals, seven Caucasians, two Asians and one multiracial person. Participants received two doses of either the Pfizer-BioNTech BNT162b2 vaccine (n=8) or the Moderna mRNA-1273 vaccine (n=2). Post-COVID blood samples from convalescent patients were collected a median of roughly 100 days after diagnosis, with a range of roughly 35 to 161 days. Post-vaccine blood samples were obtained a median of about 72 days after the second vaccine dose, with a range of roughly 14 to 241 days. A few convalescent patients gave samples both early after vaccination (day 14) and late after vaccination (days 161 to 241). Overlapping spike peptide pools from SARS-CoV-2 and from the common cold coronaviruses HCoV-NL63, HCoV-OC43 and HCoV-229E were used as culture stimuli. As controls, cultures received a CEFX viral epitope pool (the positive control), an HIV-1 Nef peptide pool (the negative control), or no peptide at all. In ten to eleven COVID-19 convalescent patients and several infection-naive healthy vaccine recipients, the spike-specific CD4+ TCR repertoire before mRNA vaccination was compared with the repertoire after mRNA vaccination. The paper's findings and limits, for the study overall: Nearly all vaccine-specific clones in convalescent patients (304 of 307) were mono-reactive for SARS-CoV-2 spike rather than cross-reactive with common cold coronaviruses. Only a relatively small number of convalescent patients were included in the study, and early timepoints following natural infection were not analyzed. The median number of SARS-CoV-2-reactive clonotypes rose from about 23 after infection to a few dozen after vaccination, but the change was not significant. In convalescent patients, a median approximately 86% of post-vaccine SARS-CoV-2-reactive clones were detected only after vaccination, suggesting vaccine-specific priming.

The sample's time point, from its label and the paper: late sampling 161 to 241 days after vaccination in a few convalescent patients. Explained via the paper, the treatment or condition label denotes: approximately 9-day PBMC culture with coronavirus spike peptide pools or control peptides (ViraFEST assay). The ViraFEST assay was used in the study, in which antigen-specific T cells were expanded with peptide pools and expanded clonotypes were subsequently identified by TCR sequencing. The positive SARS-CoV-2 PCR tests of the convalescent patients were dated from March to December 2020, before the Alpha, Beta and Delta variants emerged in the United States. PBMCs were cultured at under 2.5 million per well in IMDM supplemented with roughly 5% human AB serum and 9.5 to 10 IU/ml IL-2, with about 9 ug/ml peptide pools added. On days 3 and 7, half of the culture medium was replaced with fresh IL-2-containing medium. Once the cells had been in culture for about 10 days, the EasySep CD4+ T cell isolation kit was used to isolate CD4+ T cells by negative selection. Ficoll-Paque Plus gradient centrifugation was used to isolate PBMCs from whole blood, and the isolated PBMCs were then either used fresh or cryopreserved at -140C. In general, triplicate wells were set up for every culture condition.

The library was made by PCR. DNA from cultured CD4+ T cells was subjected to TCR sequencing with the Oncomine TCR Beta short-read assay at the Johns Hopkins FTIC core. Genomic DNA was extracted from the cultured CD4+ T cells with the QIAamp micro DNA kit. The Oncomine TCR Beta libraries from cultured CD4+ T cells were pooled using unique dual indexes and then sequenced on an Illumina iSeq 100. In the source study's methods: Non-productive sequences were filtered out, and CDR3s that did not start with C, did not end with F or W, or were shorter than 7 amino acids were discarded. Antigen-specific clonotypes were identified using the MANAFEST web application through comparison of peptide-stimulated wells with reference and other culture wells. Positive clones required FDR below 0.05, an odds ratio above 5, and productive frequency above 0.1% in at least two of three replicate wells. Clonotypes that were significantly expanded in both SARS-CoV-2 spike wells and at least one common cold coronavirus spike condition were defined as cross-reactive. Using R version 3.6.1, CDR3 homology was evaluated through Levenshtein distances (stringdist) along with unrooted phylogenetic trees (ape). TCRdb applied fastp at Q25 and MiXCR to the public reads, then kept only in-frame beta chains. Rows with one shared CDR3 protein collapse into an entry with the most common genes and DNA. The V and J calls come from TCRdb's annotation, not from the publication. The sample table lists tens of thousands of distinct CDR3 sequences, 30% to 40% of them with a count of one. The top ten constitute about 27% of the sample.

The CDR3 measures 14 amino acids from cysteine to phenylalanine. The entry retains the CDR3 DNA only, 42 bases that are in frame from base 1. From a lookup of the germline V gene (reference sequence), CDR1 and CDR2 are DFQATT and SNEGSKA. V gives up 3 bases and J gives up 0 bases, and the segment between their germline ends measures 9 bases. With respect to this clonotype: The specificity of this receptor is unknown. No base qualities exist here, and no much larger clone lies one base off it.

The chain joins TRBV20-1 to TRBJ2-1; the best D guess is TRBD2, with 5 bases matching. This receptor was obtained from a human donor who had recovered from COVID-19. The sample in question was CD4+ T cells from blood, cultured in vitro, obtained about 7 months after SARS-CoV-2 vaccination. The DNA sequence reads TGCAGTGCTAGTCGGGGAAGCTCCTACAATGAGCAGTTCTTC. The resulting protein is CSASRGSSYNEQFF.